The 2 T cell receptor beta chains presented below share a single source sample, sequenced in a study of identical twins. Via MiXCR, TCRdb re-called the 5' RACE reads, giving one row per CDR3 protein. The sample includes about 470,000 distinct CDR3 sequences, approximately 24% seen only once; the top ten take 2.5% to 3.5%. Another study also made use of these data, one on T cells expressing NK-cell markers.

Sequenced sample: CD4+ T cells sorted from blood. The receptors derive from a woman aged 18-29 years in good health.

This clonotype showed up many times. CDR3 in DNA: TGCAGCGTTGACATGTTTAGCGGGAGGGCCGGTACGCAGTATTTT. It codes for CSVDMFSGRAGTQYF. The rearrangement links TRBV29-1 to TRBJ2-3; 11 bases fit TRBD2. The trim removed 3 bases at V and 8 bases at J, leaving 10 bases unmatched. In germline, CDR1 is SQVTM, CDR2 ANQGSEA. The CDR3 extends over 15 amino acids.

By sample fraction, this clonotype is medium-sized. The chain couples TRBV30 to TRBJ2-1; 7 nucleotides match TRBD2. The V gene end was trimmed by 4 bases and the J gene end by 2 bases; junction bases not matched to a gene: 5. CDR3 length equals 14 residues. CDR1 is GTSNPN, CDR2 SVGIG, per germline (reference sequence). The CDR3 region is CAWNSGPTYNEQFF. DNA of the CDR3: TGTGCCTGGAATAGCGGGCCAACCTACAATGAGCAGTTCTTC. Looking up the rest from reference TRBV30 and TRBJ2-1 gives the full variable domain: SQTIHQWPATLVQPVGSPLSLECTVEGTSNPNLYWYRQAAGRGLQLLFYSVGIGQISSEVPQNLSASRPQDRQFILSSKKLLLSDSGFYLCAWNSGPTYNEQFFGPGTRLTVL.